These T cell receptor beta chains were read from a single sample in a study of blood T cell repertoires in COVID-19. Measured with immunoSEQ multiplex PCR; TCRdb has only the in-frame clones, and not every one. The repertoire holds 110,000 to 150,000 clones, 87% seen once, with around 4.5% in the top ten. The sample consisted of peripheral blood. All receptors derive from a woman aged 40 to 50 with acute or convalescent COVID-19. Both conserved end residues are part of each CDR3. The D gene is left open where the match is weak. A row's size may be missing; if present it is once, few, many or a size class.

j_call v_call clone_size d_call cdr3_nt cdr3_aa
TRBJ1-6 TRBV11-2 - - TGTGCCAGCAGCCCTACACAGGGATATAATTCACCCCTCCACTTT CASSPTQGYNSPLHF
TRBJ1-1 TRBV4-1 - - TGCGCCAGCAGCCAAGAGAGACTCCTGAACACTGAAGCTTTCTTT CASSQERLLNTEAFF
TRBJ2-3 TRBV29-1 - - TGCAGCGTCCTGACACGAGACGCTAGCACAGATACGCAGTATTTT CSVLTRDASTDTQYF
TRBJ2-7 TRBV15 few - TGTGCCACCAGTTCGTTCAGCTCCTACGAGCAGTACTTC CATSSFSSYEQYF
TRBJ2-3 TRBV7-2 - - TGTGCCAGCAGCTTAGTAAGTCCTAGCGCCTTACACACGCAGTATTTT CASSLVSPSALHTQYF
TRBJ1-2 TRBV4-1 - TRBD1 TGCGCCAGCAGCCAAGCGACAGGGGACTATGGCTACACCTTC CASSQATGDYGYTF
TRBJ1-3 TRBV7-8 - TRBD1 TGTGCCAGCGGAAGGGACAGCCCCGTAAACACCATATATTTT CASGRDSPVNTIYF
TRBJ2-2 TRBV5-1 - - TGCGCCAGCACAAAACTCTTAACTAGCATCACCGGGGAGCTGTTTTTT CASTKLLTSITGELFF
TRBJ2-1 TRBV13 - TRBD2 TGTGCCAGCAGCTATAGCGGGAGTTTCTCTGATGAGCAGTTCTTC CASSYSGSFSDEQFF
TRBJ2-1 TRBV7-2 - TRBD1 TGTGCCAGCAGCCCGGGACAGGGGGCCGCTGAGCAGTTCTTC CASSPGQGAAEQFF
TRBJ1-5 TRBV5-5 - - TGTGCCAGCAGCTTGGGCAGGGCCCACAATCAGCCCCAGCATTTT CASSLGRAHNQPQHF
TRBJ1-1 TRBV11-1 - - TGTGCCAGCAGGGCACCCGGGGGAGGGAACACTGAAGCTTTCTTT CASRAPGGGNTEAFF
TRBJ1-1 TRBV18 - - TGTGCCAGCTCACTCGGCACCACAGGGAACACTGAAGCTTTCTTT CASSLGTTGNTEAFF
TRBJ1-1 TRBV4-3 - - TGCGCCAGCAGCCAAGGCGGAAGTACTGAAGCTTTCTTT CASSQGGSTEAFF
TRBJ2-1 TRBV6-2/TRBV6-3 once TRBD2 TGTGCCAGCAGTCAACAAGCGGGAAGTGAGCAGTTCTTC CASSQQAGSEQFF
TRBJ1-2 TRBV7-2 - - TGTGCCAGCAGCTACCGGGAGGGGAGTGATGGCTACACCTTC CASSYREGSDGYTF
TRBJ1-3 TRBV7-9 - TRBD1 TGTGCCAGCAGCCTGGGACAGGGATCTGGAAACACCATATATTTT CASSLGQGSGNTIYF
TRBJ1-2 TRBV5-4 - TRBD1 TGTGCCAGCAACTTTGACAGGGTTGATGGCTACACCTTC CASNFDRVDGYTF
TRBJ1-1 TRBV25-1 - - TGTGCCAGTCTACTAGACCTGAACACTGAAGCTTTCTTT CASLLDLNTEAFF
TRBJ1-2 TRBV19 - - TGTGCCAGTAGTATTCAAAAGCCCACCAGGTCCTATGGCTACACCTTC CASSIQKPTRSYGYTF
TRBJ2-5 TRBV5-6 - - TGTGCCAGCAGCTTGGAAGCTCTAGCGAAGGAGACCCAGTACTTC CASSLEALAKETQYF
TRBJ1-2 TRBV27 few TRBD1 TGTGCCAGCAGTTTATCGAGGACAGGTTCCTATGGCTACACCTTC CASSLSRTGSYGYTF
TRBJ1-5 TRBV19 many - TGTGCCAGTAGGGCCATGCTCGGGAGGAATCAGCCCCAGCATTTT CASRAMLGRNQPQHF
TRBJ1-1 TRBV6-5 - - TGTGCCAGCAGTCCCACCAGGGGAGCGTGGACTGAAGCTTTCTTT CASSPTRGAWTEAFF
TRBJ1-1 TRBV9 - TRBD1 TGTGCCAGCAGCGTCCCGGGACAGACTGAAGCTTTCTTT CASSVPGQTEAFF
TRBJ1-1 TRBV10-3 - - TGTGCCATCAGTGAAACTTGGGGCGAGACTGAAGCTTTCTTT CAISETWGETEAFF
TRBJ2-1 TRBV30 - TRBD2 TGTGCCTGGAGTACCAGCGGGAGGGCCTACAATGAGCAGTTCTTC CAWSTSGRAYNEQFF
TRBJ2-1 TRBV27 - TRBD2 TGTGCCAGCAGTCCCTCGGGCGGGGGGGCATACAATGAGCAGTTCTTC CASSPSGGGAYNEQFF
TRBJ1-1 TRBV12-3/TRBV12-4 - - TGTGCCAGCAGTCCACAGATGAACACTGAAGCTTTCTTT CASSPQMNTEAFF
TRBJ1-2 TRBV6-5 - - TGTGCCAGCAGCGACCATGGACTGAACTATGGCTACACCTTC CASSDHGLNYGYTF
TRBJ2-1 TRBV5-6 - TRBD1 TGTGCCAGCAGCCTACGGGGACAGGTCAATGAGCAGTTCTTC CASSLRGQVNEQFF
TRBJ1-3 TRBV5-1 - - TGCGCCAGCAGCTCACCAGGGAAAGATGGAAACACCATATATTTT CASSSPGKDGNTIYF
TRBJ1-1 TRBV28 once TRBD1 TGTGCCAGCACCGGATATGACAGGGGACCCATGAACACTGAAGCTTTCTTT CASTGYDRGPMNTEAFF
TRBJ1-6 TRBV7-7 - TRBD1 TGTGCCAGCAGCTACAACAGGGGGCAAGTTGGATCACCCCTCCACTTT CASSYNRGQVGSPLHF
TRBJ1-5 TRBV7-2 - - TGTGCCAGCAGCTTAGAAATAGTCCAGCCCCAGCATTTT CASSLEIVQPQHF
TRBJ2-7 TRBV7-3 - TRBD1 TGTGCCAGCAGCAACGGACAGGGCTCCTACGAGCAGTACTTC CASSNGQGSYEQYF
TRBJ1-1 TRBV4-1 many - TGCGCCAGCAGCCTGACAGGTAACACTGAAGCTTTCTTT CASSLTGNTEAFF
TRBJ2-3 TRBV10-3 - TRBD2 TGTGCCATCGCCACTAGCGGGCGCACAGATACGCAGTATTTT CAIATSGRTDTQYF
TRBJ2-5 TRBV19 - - TGTGCCAGTAGTCCCGACAGGTCCTGGGGGACCCAGTACTTC CASSPDRSWGTQYF
TRBJ2-3 TRBV11-3 - TRBD2 TGTGCCAGCAGGATTAGCGGGGGGGCGGATACGCAGTATTTT CASRISGGADTQYF
TRBJ2-1 TRBV7-9 - TRBD2 TGTGCCAGCAACACCTCAGGGCTAGCGGGGGGAACCTCCTACAATGAGCAGTTCTTC CASNTSGLAGGTSYNEQFF
TRBJ1-2 TRBV28 - - TGTGCCAGCAGGCAGGTAGCGGGTTCCTACTATGGCTACACCTTC CASRQVAGSYYGYTF
TRBJ1-6 TRBV18 - - TGTGCCAGCTCACCAAAAAGGTCACAGAGTAATTCACCCCTCCACTTT CASSPKRSQSNSPLHF
TRBJ2-7 TRBV2 - - TGTGCCAGCAGTGAAAGTCTAGCCTTAGCGACCGAGCAGTACTTC CASSESLALATEQYF
TRBJ1-6 TRBV30 - TRBD1 TGTGCCTGGGTCCGGACAGGGGGCGCTTCACCCCTCCACTTT CAWVRTGGASPLHF
TRBJ1-5 TRBV28 - TRBD1 TGTGCCAGCAGACCAGGGACAGTCAATCAGCCCCAGCATTTT CASRPGTVNQPQHF
TRBJ2-7 TRBV27 - - TGTGCCAGCCGGAGCCAGAACGGGGACGAGCAGTACTTC CASRSQNGDEQYF
TRBJ1-2 TRBV21-1 - - TGTGCCAGCACCTGGGGGCGGGACAGGGAGCTCTATGGCTACACCTTC CASTWGRDRELYGYTF
TRBJ2-6 TRBV19 medium-sized - TGTGCCAGTAGTATAGATACCATTCAATTCTATTCCTCTGGGGCCAACGTCCTGACTTTC CASSIDTIQFYSSGANVLTF
TRBJ1-2 TRBV7-2 - TRBD1 TGTGCCAGCAGCTCTTCCCTGGACAGGCCCTCGGGGGGCTACACCTTC CASSSSLDRPSGGYTF
TRBJ2-5 TRBV13 - TRBD2 TGTGCCAGCAGCCTAGCGGGGGTAGGGGAAGAGACCCAGTACTTC CASSLAGVGEETQYF
TRBJ2-5 TRBV7-3 - TRBD1 TGTGCCAGCAGCCCAGGGGGCGGGGAGACCCAGTACTTC CASSPGGGETQYF
TRBJ1-1 TRBV4-2 - - TGTGCCAGCAGCCCCGTGGAGGGCGGGGAAGCTTTCTTT CASSPVEGGEAFF
TRBJ2-7 TRBV15 - TRBD1 TGTGCCACCAGGGGACAGGGGGCAGGGGAGCAGTACTTC CATRGQGAGEQYF
TRBJ1-2 TRBV6-4 - - TGTGCCAGCCGTGGGACAACGGGCTACACCTTC CASRGTTGYTF